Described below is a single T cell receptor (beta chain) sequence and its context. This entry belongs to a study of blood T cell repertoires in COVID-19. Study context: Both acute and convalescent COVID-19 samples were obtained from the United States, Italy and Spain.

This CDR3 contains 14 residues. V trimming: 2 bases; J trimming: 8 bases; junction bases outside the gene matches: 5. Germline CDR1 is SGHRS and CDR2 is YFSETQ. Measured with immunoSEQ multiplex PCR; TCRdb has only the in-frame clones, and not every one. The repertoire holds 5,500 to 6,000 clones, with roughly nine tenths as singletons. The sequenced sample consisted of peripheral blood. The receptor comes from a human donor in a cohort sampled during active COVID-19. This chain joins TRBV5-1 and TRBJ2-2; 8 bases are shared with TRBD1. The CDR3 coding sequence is TGCGCCAGCAGCTTCGGGACAGGTTTGGGGGAGCTGTTTTTT. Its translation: CASSFGTGLGELFF.